The 32 T cell receptor beta chains below were found in one sample sequenced in a study of shared clonotypes between healthy human individuals (dated by TCRdb to about 2020). The library was made by the immunoSEQ multiplex PCR assay. Drawn from immuneACCESS, this table holds only the in-frame rearrangements with V and J called that TCRdb kept. Clones are partly lost; checked studies trace under half to an unresolved V gene and leave the rest unexplained. The sample includes 2 million or so clones, with roughly 94% observed a single time. The top ten constitute 0.13% of the sample. Sequencing used naive CD4+ T cells sorted from blood. The label giving this sample's cell subset or site can be read as: CD45RA+ positively selected. These receptors were obtained from a man between 18 and 29 years old in good health.

The J gene is TRBJ2-3, the V gene TRBV5-1; D might be TRBD1 or TRBD2, each matching 5 bases. Germline V gives CDR1 SGHRS, CDR2 YFSETQ. V was clipped by 0 bases and J by 11 bases, with 13 bases between them. There are 13 residues in the CDR3. The CDR3 loop reads CASSLAVEGLQYF. The CDR3 nucleotides are TGCGCCAGCAGCTTGGCGGTCGAGGGGCTGCAGTATTTT.

The chain uses TRBV27 and TRBJ2-7; tentatively, D is TRBD1 (6 bases). The CDR3 runs to 15 residues. CDR1 MNHEY and CDR2 SMNVEV come from the germline V gene (reference sequence). The V gene lost 4 bases and the J gene lost 3 bases, with 16 bases spanning the gap. The DNA of the CDR3 is TGTGCCAGCAGTTCCGGGACAAGGGGAATCTACGAGCAGTACTTC. Its protein is CASSSGTRGIYEQYF.

V and J are TRBV6-9 and TRBJ1-4; possible D gene TRBD1, 6 bases. Germline lookup yields CDR1 MNHGY and CDR2 SVAAGI. Trimming pared 5 bases from V and 10 bases from J, leaving 14 bases between. The CDR3 is 13 residues long. The CDR3 is CASSTGPRGKLFF. CDR3 nucleotide sequence: TGTGCCAGCAGTACCGGGCCCAGGGGAAAACTGTTTTTT.

The gene calls are TRBV19 and TRBJ1-3; D possibly corresponds to TRBD1 (6 bases). This CDR3 is 15 amino acids long. Germline CDR1 LNHDA, CDR2 SQIVND (reference sequence). The V end was cut by 7 bases, the J end by 4 bases, with 17 bases between. The CDR3 nucleotides read TGTGCCAGTACTCCACAGGGATCTACGGGAAACACCATATATTTT. It translates to CASTPQGSTGNTIYF.

CDR3 amino acids: CAISAGGDDQPQHF. The CDR3 coding sequence is TGTGCCATCAGTGCGGGGGGGGATGATCAGCCCCAGCATTTT. V gene TRBV10-3 combines with J gene TRBJ1-5; possible D gene TRBD1, 5 bases. This CDR3 spans 14 amino acids. V lost 4 bases and J lost 5, with 12 bases in between. CDR1 ENHRY and CDR2 SYGVKD come from the germline V gene.

In nucleotides, the CDR3 is TGTGCCAGCAGCTTAGGAGGTCTCGCGGACAGGGGGCTTTCAGATACGCAGTATTTT. This gives the protein CASSLGGLADRGLSDTQYF. This chain links TRBV11-2 with TRBJ2-3; 11 bases align to TRBD1. The CDR3 is 19 amino acids. Germline V CDR1 and CDR2: SGHAT, FQNNGV. V shed 1 base, J shed 4 bases, and the junction held 13 bases outside the gene matches.

The rearrangement uses TRBV10-3 and TRBJ2-3; D not resolved. Trimming removed 7 bases from V and 5 bases from J, with 16 bases in between. From germline, CDR1 is ENHRY and CDR2 SYGVKD. The CDR3 is made up of 14 amino acids. CDR3: CAITSGVVQDTQYF. The CDR3 bases are TGTGCCATCACAAGTGGGGTAGTTCAAGATACGCAGTATTTT.

On this clone itself: One end of the junction fails to match germline, which may point to a read error. The CDR3: CASSIAGGQETQYF. CDR3 sequence (DNA): TGTGCCAGCAGCATAGCGGGGGGGCAAGAGACCCAGTACTTC. The chain recombines TRBV7-9 with TRBJ2-5; TRBD2 agrees at 11 bases. The CDR3 covers 14 residues. CDR1 and CDR2 from the germline V gene are SEHNR and FQNEAQ (reference sequence).

V and J are TRBV28 and TRBJ2-5, with 9 bases fitting TRBD2. V lost 6 bases to trimming and J lost 1 base; unmatched junction nucleotides: 3. From germline, CDR1 is MDHEN and CDR2 SYDVKM. The CDR3 extends over 14 amino acids. DNA for the CDR3: TGTGCCAGCAGACTAGCGGGTAGCCAAGAGACCCAGTACTTC. This translates into CASRLAGSQETQYF. Filled out from reference TRBV28 and TRBJ2-5, the complete variable domain reads DVKVTQSSRYLVKRTGEKVFLECVQDMDHENMFWYRQDPGLGLRLIYFSYDVKMKEKGDIPEGYSVSREKKERFSLILESASTNQTSMYLCASRLAGSQETQYFGPGTRLLVL.

This clone was recorded once. This chain connects TRBV7-2 to TRBJ2-3, with 8 bases fitting TRBD2. Losses at the gene ends were 3 bases for V and 0 bases for J; bases not matched to a gene: 5. The CDR3 is made up of 16 amino acids. CDR1 SGHTA and CDR2 FQGNSA come from the germline V gene. The CDR3 loop reads CASSLTSETSTDTQYF. CDR3 nucleotides: TGTGCCAGCAGCTTGACTAGCGAGACAAGCACAGATACGCAGTATTTT.

V usage is TRBV18 and J usage is TRBJ2-1; D is undetermined. With 0 bases removed from V and 5 bases from J, the gap between germline ends came to 14 bases. Germline CDR1 reads KGHSH; CDR2 reads LQKENI. The length of the CDR3 is 16 residues. This chain's CDR3 is CASSPPGRARDNEQFF. For the CDR3, the DNA is TGTGCCAGCTCACCACCCGGTAGGGCTAGGGACAATGAGCAGTTCTTC.

This clone appeared a single time. The CDR3 coding sequence is TGTGCCAGCAGTTATTCGACAGGATTCACTGAAGCTTTCTTT. It codes for CASSYSTGFTEAFF. V is TRBV6-5 and J is TRBJ1-1, with D possibly matching TRBD1 (6 bases). This CDR3 comprises 14 residues. Germline V CDR1 and CDR2: MNHEY, SVGAGI. V was shortened by 3 bases and J by 4 bases, with 12 bases between the two germline ends.

V usage is TRBV7-9 and J usage is TRBJ1-4; D uncertain. CDR3 size: 16 residues. In germline, CDR1 is SEHNR, CDR2 FQNEAQ (reference sequence). V was shortened by 0 bases and J by 1 base, with 9 bases between the two germline ends. The CDR3 DNA sequence: TGTGCCAGCAGCTTAGCAGGAAGTGGAACTAATGAAAAACTGTTTTTT. It specifies CASSLAGSGTNEKLFF.

V is TRBV2 and J is TRBJ1-6, with TRBD1 matching over 8 bases. The CDR3 covers 15 residues. The V and J ends lost 5 bases and 9 bases, in that order; junction bases with no gene match: 9. The germline CDR1 and CDR2 sequences are SNHLY and FYNNEI. CDR3: CASSPGGSGGSPLHF. For the CDR3, the DNA is TGTGCCAGCAGTCCAGGGGGCTCAGGGGGTTCACCCCTCCACTTT.

The gene calls are TRBV5-1 and TRBJ2-2; tentative D call: TRBD1 (5 bases). The ends were cut back, 0 bases at V and 5 bases at J, with 14 bases in the middle. Looked up from germline, CDR1 is SGHRS and CDR2 is YFSETQ. The CDR3 extends over 16 amino acids. CDR3: CASSLAAGMWTGELFF. In DNA, the CDR3 is TGCGCCAGCAGCTTGGCCGCAGGGATGTGGACCGGGGAGCTGTTTTTT.

The rearrangement joins TRBV4-2 to TRBJ2-5; D might be TRBD1 (6 bases). CDR3 length: 16 residues. V was trimmed by 2 bases and J by 1 base, leaving 14 bases between them. Germline V gene sequence: CDR1 LGHNA, CDR2 YNFKEQ. CDR3 nucleotides: TGTGCCAGCAGCCAACGGACGGGACAAATCCAAGAGACCCAGTACTTC. It is translated as CASSQRTGQIQETQYF.

The CDR3 bases are TGTGCCATCAGTGGACGACATAGCAATGAGCAGTTCTTC. This gives the protein CAISGRHSNEQFF. This rearrangement joins TRBV10-3 to TRBJ2-1; D unclear. Germline V gene lookup returns CDR1 ENHRY and CDR2 SYGVKD. CDR3 length: 13 residues. The V end was cut by 4 bases, the J end by 6 bases, with 10 bases between.

The rearrangement links TRBV6-6 to TRBJ1-1; 9 positions match TRBD1. The CDR3 totals 16 residues. Unmatched junction bases numbered 10, after V lost 6 bases and J lost 2 bases. Per the germline V gene, CDR1 is MNHNY and CDR2 is SVGAGI (reference sequence). CDR3 nucleotides: TGTGCCAGCAGACCTTCCGAGGGACAGGGAAACACTGAAGCTTTCTTT. Residues: CASRPSEGQGNTEAFF.

This rearrangement joins TRBV6-5 to TRBJ1-6; possible D gene TRBD1, 5 bases. V lost 7 bases and J lost 7, with 17 bases in between. The CDR3 is made up of 15 amino acids. Germline V gene lookup returns CDR1 MNHEY and CDR2 SVGAGI. CDR3 sequence reads: CASTPGGTGNSPLHF. The CDR3 DNA sequence: TGTGCCAGCACCCCCGGGGGGACTGGGAATTCACCCCTCCACTTT.

V usage is TRBV18 and J usage is TRBJ1-3, with TRBD1 as a possible D gene (5 bases). CDR1 is KGHSH and CDR2 is LQKENI in the germline V gene. The CDR3 spans 15 residues. The V gene lost 10 bases and the J gene lost 0 bases, with 16 bases spanning the gap. The CDR3 DNA is TGTGCCACCCATGGGGCCGCGGGCTCTGGAAACACCATATATTTT. Amino acids: CATHGAAGSGNTIYF.

The chain recombines TRBV6-5 with TRBJ2-7, with 9 nucleotides matching TRBD2. V trimming: 7 bases; J trimming: 4 bases; junction bases outside the gene matches: 8. The CDR3 has 14 residues. Per germline, CDR1 MNHEY and CDR2 SVGAGI. The CDR3 spells CASTLAGVKYEQYF. The CDR3 nucleotides are TGTGCCAGCACCTTAGCGGGAGTTAAATACGAGCAGTACTTC.

Concerning this clone: The sample carries other DNA sequences with the same CDR3. The rearrangement joins TRBV19 to TRBJ2-7; 7 bases are a match to TRBD1. The CDR3 loop spans 13 amino acids. Germline V gene lookup returns CDR1 LNHDA and CDR2 SQIVND (reference sequence). Losses at the gene ends were 5 bases for V and 2 bases for J; bases not matched to a gene: 3. The CDR3, as DNA: TGTGCCAGTAGTGAGCAGGGGGCCTACGAGCAGTACTTC. Protein product: CASSEQGAYEQYF.

About this clone itself: Other DNA sequences in the sample encode the same CDR3. This chain connects TRBV6-1 to TRBJ1-2, with TRBD1 as a possible D gene (5 bases). With 6 bases removed from V and 4 bases from J, the gap between germline ends came to 15 bases. Germline lookup yields CDR1 MNHNS and CDR2 SASEGT. This CDR3 spans 14 amino acids. CDR3 sequence (DNA): TGTGCCAGCAGGGCTGGGGGGGTCGGCTATGGCTACACCTTC. Translation: CASRAGGVGYGYTF.

About this clone itself: Other DNA sequences in this sample translate to the same CDR3. The V call is TRBV10-1, the J call TRBJ1-1, with D possibly being TRBD1 (5 bases). V lost 5 bases and J lost 2, with 9 bases in between. The CDR3 sequence is 13 residues long. Germline V gene sequence: CDR1 WNHNN, CDR2 SYGVQD (reference sequence). CDR3 nucleotide sequence: TGCGCCAGCAGTCCTCAGGGTAACACTGAAGCTTTCTTT. Translated, it gives CASSPQGNTEAFF.

The chain uses TRBV20-1 and TRBJ1-2; no definite D call. Trimming shortened V by 0 bases and J by 4 bases, and 3 bases separated the two germline ends. The CDR3 covers 11 residues. Germline CDR1 DFQATT, CDR2 SNEGSKA (reference sequence). CDR3 sequence reads: CSARDLYGYTF. The CDR3, as DNA: TGCAGTGCTAGAGACCTCTATGGCTACACCTTC.

The chain combines TRBV19 with TRBJ1-5; 10 positions agree with TRBD1. CDR1 and CDR2 (germline): LNHDA, SQIVND (reference sequence). The trim removed 0 bases at V and 3 bases at J, leaving 5 bases unmatched. There are 17 residues in the CDR3. DNA for the CDR3: TGTGCCAGTAGTATAGAGAGAGGGACAGGGGTCAATCAGCCCCAGCATTTT. Its protein is CASSIERGTGVNQPQHF.

The chain recombines TRBV18 with TRBJ2-1, with a weak D call TRBD2 (6 bases). The CDR3 covers 18 residues. Germline CDR1 KGHSH, CDR2 LQKENI. V shed 2 bases and J shed 7 bases, with 24 bases lying between them. CDR3 nucleotides: TGTGCCAGCTCACCATGGTCTCGGGGGAGTGTTTCGGGGAATGAGCAGTTCTTC. This sequence encodes CASSPWSRGSVSGNEQFF.

This clone occurred once. The chain recombines TRBV25-1 with TRBJ2-1; D call uncertain. Germline CDR1 is MGHDK and CDR2 is SYGVNS. V lost 5 bases, J lost 7 bases, and 9 bases lay in between. The CDR3 is 12 residues long. This CDR3 is CASSRLENEQFF. CDR3 coding DNA: TGTGCCAGCAGTAGACTTGAGAATGAGCAGTTCTTC.

This chain connects TRBV5-4 to TRBJ1-6, with 8 bases aligning to TRBD1. Germline V lookup: CDR1 SGHNT, CDR2 YYREEE (reference sequence). The CDR3 is 14 amino acids. The J segment lost 8 bases and the V segment lost 7 bases, leaving 8 bases of the junction unmatched. CDR3 protein: CASRQGTLDSPLHF. Written as DNA, the CDR3 is TGTGCCAGCCGACAGGGGACATTGGATTCACCCCTCCACTTT.

This chain uses TRBV5-1 with TRBJ2-1, with 7 positions matching TRBD1. Per the germline V gene, CDR1 is SGHRS and CDR2 is YFSETQ. J lost 6 bases, V lost 4 bases, and 4 bases had no gene match. The CDR3 length is 13 residues. In DNA, the CDR3 is TGCGCCAGCAGCACCCGACAGGGCAATGAGCAGTTCTTC. The encoded protein is CASSTRQGNEQFF.

This clone was counted many times. Different DNA sequences within this sample yield the same CDR3. This sequence joins TRBV30 and TRBJ1-1; D is ambiguous. CDR1 is GTSNPN and CDR2 is SVGIG in the germline V gene (reference sequence). The V and J ends lost 3 bases and 1 base respectively, with 9 bases between them. This CDR3 comprises 13 residues. The CDR3: CAWRRFSNTEAFF. Written as DNA, the CDR3 is TGTGCCTGGAGGAGATTTTCGAACACTGAAGCTTTCTTT.

The chain has TRBV10-3 and TRBJ1-4; 7 nucleotides align to TRBD1. Unmatched junction bases numbered 16, after V lost 10 bases and J lost 8 bases. The V gene's germline CDR1 is ENHRY and CDR2 SYGVKD. The CDR3 extends over 15 amino acids. CDR3 protein: CASKRGTGDQEKLFF. The CDR3 nucleotides are TGTGCCAGCAAGAGGGGTACAGGGGACCAAGAAAAACTGTTTTTT.